The 11 T cell receptor beta chains presented below share a single source sample, sequenced in a study of OX40 agonist ivuxolimab in advanced cancers. TCRdb's table, derived via immunoSEQ multiplex PCR, lists solely in-frame clones and lacks some. The sample records under 65,000 clones, roughly 90% being singletons. The specimen was CD4+ or CD8+ T cells sorted from blood, collected in a trial of the OX40 agonist ivuxolimab. The receptor source for this set is an adult with an advanced solid tumor such as melanoma, head and neck, liver or kidney cancer.

CDR3 coding DNA: TGTGCCAGCAGCCAAGATCCTACTAGCGGGGGTACAGATACGCAGTATTTT. This gives the protein CASSQDPTSGGTDTQYF. The chain joins TRBV4-2 to TRBJ2-3; 11 positions match TRBD2. CDR1 is LGHNA and CDR2 is YNFKEQ in the germline V gene. V lost 0 bases, J lost 3 bases, and 5 bases stayed unmatched. There are 17 residues in the CDR3.

The CDR3 loop is CASSLAYRNEKLFF. For the CDR3, the DNA is TGTGCCAGCAGCTTAGCATACCGTAATGAAAAACTGTTTTTT. This sequence joins TRBV7-9 and TRBJ1-4; D gene uncertain. V was trimmed by 0 bases and J by 4 bases, leaving 6 bases between them. The CDR3 totals 14 residues. Germline V lookup: CDR1 SEHNR, CDR2 FQNEAQ (reference sequence).

This clone occurred once. The chain carries TRBV7-9 and TRBJ2-1; 9 bases line up with TRBD1. The CDR3 totals 15 residues. Germline lookup yields CDR1 SEHNR and CDR2 FQNEAQ (reference sequence). V trimming: 5 bases; J trimming: 2 bases; junction bases outside the gene matches: 4. The CDR3 sequence is CASSLRDRAYNEQFF. Written as DNA, the CDR3 is TGTGCCAGCAGCCTCCGGGACAGGGCCTACAATGAGCAGTTCTTC. The full variable domain, its missing parts supplied by reference TRBV7-9 and TRBJ2-1, is DTGVSQNPRHKITKRGQNVTFRCDPISEHNRLYWYRQTLGQGPEFLTYFQNEAQLEKSRLLSDRFSAERPKGSFSTLEIQRTEQGDSAMYLCASSLRDRAYNEQFFGPGTRLTVL.

The chain combines TRBV28 with TRBJ2-2; 9 bases line up with TRBD1. The CDR3 covers 14 residues. Germline CDR1 and CDR2: MDHEN and SYDVKM. V lost 5 bases, J lost 7 bases, and 5 bases stayed unmatched. The CDR3 DNA is TGTGCCAGCAGTACCACAGGGGGCGGCGGGGAGCTGTTTTTT. Amino acid sequence: CASSTTGGGGELFF.

This chain links TRBV7-8 with TRBJ2-7; D remains ambiguous. Germline loops: CDR1 SGHVS, CDR2 FQNEAQ. The CDR3 has 12 residues. V lost 1 base and J lost 1, with 2 bases in between. CDR3 nucleotides: TGTGCCAGCAGCTTAGGGTCCTACGAGCAGTACTTC. It specifies CASSLGSYEQYF.

J is TRBJ2-7 and V is TRBV13; 10 bases line up with TRBD1. The CDR3 runs to 15 residues. Per the germline V gene, CDR1 is PRHDT and CDR2 is FYEKMQ (reference sequence). V trimming: 4 bases; J trimming: 5 bases; junction bases outside the gene matches: 8. The CDR3 DNA follows: TGTGCCAGCAGCTCACGGGACAGGGGTTACGACGAGCAGTACTTC. Translated, it gives CASSSRDRGYDEQYF.

The chain uses TRBV5-1 and TRBJ2-5, with a weak D call TRBD1 (5 bases). The CDR3 has 14 amino acids. The V end lost 4 bases, the J end lost 3 bases, and 13 bases lay between the germline ends. Germline CDR1 and CDR2: SGHRS and YFSETQ. The CDR3 reads CASSLGHKEETQYF. The CDR3 DNA is TGCGCCAGCAGCCTAGGACACAAAGAAGAGACCCAGTACTTC.

This chain joins TRBV11-1 and TRBJ2-1; unclear D gene. This CDR3 has 14 residues. V was pared by 5 bases and J by 8 bases, with 16 bases between. Germline assignment: CDR1 SGHAT and CDR2 FQDESV (reference sequence). This chain's CDR3 is CASSPWASGDEQFF. The CDR3 region has the DNA TGTGCCAGCAGCCCCTGGGCCTCTGGGGATGAGCAGTTCTTC.

The chain is built from TRBV10-1 and TRBJ2-7; D may be TRBD1 or TRBD2 (6 bases each). Trimming removed 4 bases from V and 5 bases from J, with 12 bases in between. Germline values: CDR1 WNHNN, CDR2 SYGVQD (reference sequence). The CDR3 extends over 13 amino acids. Here the CDR3 DNA reads TGCGCCAGCAGTGGCCCGGGGGCCCACGAGCAGTACTTC. Translating it yields CASSGPGAHEQYF.

The V and J genes are TRBV2 and TRBJ2-1; TRBD2 agrees at 8 bases. The CDR3 covers 15 residues. Germline loops: CDR1 SNHLY, CDR2 FYNNEI. V was pared by 3 bases and J by 5 bases, with 6 bases of the junction left unmatched. The CDR3 coding sequence is TGTGCCAGCAGTGATACGTTAGCGGGGAACAATGAGCAGTTCTTC. Translated, it gives CASSDTLAGNNEQFF.

This chain links TRBV13 with TRBJ2-1; TRBD1 matches at 8 bases. CDR3 length equals 14 residues. Germline lookup yields CDR1 PRHDT and CDR2 FYEKMQ (reference sequence). J lost 10 bases, V lost 4 bases, and 9 bases had no gene match. As DNA, the CDR3 is TGTGCCAGCAGCTCGAGCGGACAGGGCACCGAGCAGTTCTTC. The encoded protein is CASSSSGQGTEQFF. Together with reference TRBV13 and TRBJ2-1, the CDR3 gives the full variable domain: AAGVIQSPRHLIKEKRETATLKCYPIPRHDTVYWYQQGPGQDPQFLISFYEKMQSDKGSIPDRFSAQQFSDYHSELNMSSLELGDSALYFCASSSSGQGTEQFFGPGTRLTVL.